This TCR beta chain originates from a study of cytomegalovirus exposure and HLA in healthy donors. Study in general: Early release data held 80 million to 100 million unique TCRs from HLA-typed donors.

Sampled while nominally healthy, donors likely had unrecorded immune exposures. CDR3 length: 16 amino acids. V was shortened by 0 bases and J by 3 bases, with 15 bases between the two germline ends. Germline values: CDR1 MGHRA, CDR2 YSYEKL. PCR employed 60 Vbeta and 13 Jbeta primers. The repertoire was sequenced with immunoSEQ multiplex PCR; TCRdb's copy has only in-frame clones and lacks some. The data show some 89,000 clones, roughly 85% seen once. V gene TRBV4-1 combines with J gene TRBJ2-7, with D perhaps matching TRBD2 (5 bases). The specimen was PBMCs. The TCR comes from a man aged 40-49 years in good health and CMV-seropositive. CDR3 protein: CASSQDPEESFYEQYF. The CDR3 DNA reads TGCGCCAGCAGCCAAGATCCGGAGGAATCTTTCTACGAGCAGTACTTC.